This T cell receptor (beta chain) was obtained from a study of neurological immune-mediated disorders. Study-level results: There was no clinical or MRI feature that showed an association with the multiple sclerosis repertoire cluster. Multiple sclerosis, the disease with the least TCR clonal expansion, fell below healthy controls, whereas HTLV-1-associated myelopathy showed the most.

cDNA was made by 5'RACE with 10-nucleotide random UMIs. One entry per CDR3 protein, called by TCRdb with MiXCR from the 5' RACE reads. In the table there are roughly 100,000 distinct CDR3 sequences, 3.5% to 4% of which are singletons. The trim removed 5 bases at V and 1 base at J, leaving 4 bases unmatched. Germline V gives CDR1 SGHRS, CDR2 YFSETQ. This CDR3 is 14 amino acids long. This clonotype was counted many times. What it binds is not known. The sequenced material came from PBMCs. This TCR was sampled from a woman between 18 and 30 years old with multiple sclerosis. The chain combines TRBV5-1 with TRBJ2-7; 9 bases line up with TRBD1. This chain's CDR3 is CASSAGTGSYEQYF. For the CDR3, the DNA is TGCGCCAGCAGTGCCGGGACAGGGTCCTACGAGCAGTACTTC.